This entry is about one TCR beta chain. In the same sample, other DNA sequences code for this CDR3. Germline V lookup: CDR1 SQVTM, CDR2 ANQGSEA. Trimming shortened V by 4 bases and J by 6 bases, and 14 bases separated the two germline ends. The CDR3 sequence is 13 residues long. The record originates from a study of cytomegalovirus exposure and HLA in healthy donors. PCR amplification relied on 60 Vbeta primers (plus 13 Jbeta primers). Produced via immunoSEQ multiplex PCR; TCRdb's table is partial and in-frame only. The table has 55,000 to 80,000 clones, roughly 82% seen once. What was sequenced was PBMCs. The genes are TRBV29-1 and TRBJ2-3; D ambiguous. This clonotype was obtained from a man younger than 30 in good health and CMV-seronegative. The CDR3 region has the DNA TGCAGCGTTGGGTTTCAGGTAACGGATACGCAGTATTTT. As protein: CSVGFQVTDTQYF.